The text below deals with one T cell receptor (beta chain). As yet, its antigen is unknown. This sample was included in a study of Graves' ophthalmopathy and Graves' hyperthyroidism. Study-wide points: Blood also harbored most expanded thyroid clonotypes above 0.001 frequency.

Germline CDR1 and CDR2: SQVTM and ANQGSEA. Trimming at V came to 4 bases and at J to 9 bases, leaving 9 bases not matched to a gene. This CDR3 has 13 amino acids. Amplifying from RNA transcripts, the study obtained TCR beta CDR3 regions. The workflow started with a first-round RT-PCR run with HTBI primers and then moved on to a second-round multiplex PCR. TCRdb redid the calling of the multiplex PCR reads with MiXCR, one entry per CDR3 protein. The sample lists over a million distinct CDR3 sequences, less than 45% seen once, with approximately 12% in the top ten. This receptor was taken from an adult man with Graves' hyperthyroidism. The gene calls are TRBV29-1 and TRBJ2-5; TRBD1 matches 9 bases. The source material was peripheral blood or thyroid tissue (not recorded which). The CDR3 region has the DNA TGCAGCGTTGCGGACAGGGGTATGGGGCCCCAGTACTTC. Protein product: CSVADRGMGPQYF.